This TCR beta chain originates from a study of cytotoxic CD8 clonotypes in ibrutinib-treated CLL. Looking at the study overall: Some 25 partial and 2 complete responses; at median approximately 70 months, roughly 15 remitted, roughly 12 progressed.

Measured with immunoSEQ multiplex PCR; TCRdb has only the in-frame clones, and not every one. The sample carries 12,000 or so clones, 81% recorded once. Worth noting for this clone: The antigen remains undetermined.

Study results and caveats: The clonality rise at ibrutinib response reflected private clonotype expansion. Clonality went up at ibrutinib response and then declined back toward baseline at progression.

Cryopreserved PBMCs yielded about 2 micrograms of genomic DNA for TCR beta libraries. With 8 bases removed from V and 1 base from J, the gap between germline ends came to 15 bases. The CDR3 runs 14 residues. Germline CDR1 and CDR2: LNHDA and SQIVND (reference sequence). The sequenced sample was PBMCs, obtained at disease progression, from a patient treated with ibrutinib. The chain employs TRBV19 and TRBJ2-7; D possibly corresponds to TRBD2 (6 bases). The sequence was collected from a human donor with chronic lymphocytic leukemia. The CDR3 nucleotides read TGTGCCAGTCCCCCCGGGGAGGATTCCTACGAGCAGTACTTC. Translated: CASPPGEDSYEQYF.